The 10 T cell receptor beta chains presented below share a single source sample, sequenced in a study of blood T cell repertoires in COVID-19 (dated by TCRdb to the early 2020s). Library prep was done by the immunoSEQ multiplex PCR assay. TCRdb took this table from immuneACCESS and kept in-frame rearrangements with V and J called. Such tables lack part of the clones; where checked against another copy, unresolved V genes explain under half of the gap, and the rest is unexplained. The sample profile shows about 200,000 clones; about nine tenths of them were found once. The ten most abundant clones make up under 7% of the sample. Specimen: peripheral blood. The source of these receptors is a man aged 60-69 years who had recovered from COVID-19.

The chain joins TRBV5-1 to TRBJ2-7, with 8 bases matching TRBD2. The V gene's germline CDR1 is SGHRS and CDR2 YFSETQ. The V and J ends lost 5 bases and 6 bases, in that order; junction bases with no gene match: 7. This CDR3 contains 13 residues. The CDR3 sequence is CASSSIREGEQYF. CDR3 nucleotide sequence: TGCGCCAGCAGTAGTATCCGGGAGGGCGAGCAGTACTTC.

The chain uses TRBV5-6 and TRBJ1-4; maybe TRBD1 (5 bases). CDR3 length equals 14 residues. From germline, CDR1 is SGHDT and CDR2 YYEEEE. V was pared by 1 base and J by 7 bases, with 11 bases between. CDR3 nucleotide sequence: TGTGCCAGCAGCTTGCCGGGGGTGGCTGAAAAACTGTTTTTT. It specifies CASSLPGVAEKLFF.

The genes are TRBV6-5 and TRBJ1-5, with 10 bases lining up with TRBD1. The V gene's germline CDR1 is MNHEY and CDR2 SVGAGI. This CDR3 has 15 amino acids. Unmatched junction bases numbered 7, after V lost 7 bases and J lost 4 bases. CDR3 residues: CASKPGTGENQPQHF. Here the CDR3 DNA reads TGTGCCAGCAAACCCGGGACAGGGGAAAATCAGCCCCAGCATTTT.

The rearrangement links TRBV24-1 to TRBJ1-5; D remains ambiguous. This CDR3 contains 12 residues. Trimming shortened V by 3 bases and J by 6 bases, and 5 bases separated the two germline ends. The V gene's germline CDR1 is KGHDR and CDR2 SFDVKD. The CDR3 DNA follows: TGTGCCACCAGTGATCCGGGTCAGCCCCAGCATTTT. Translation: CATSDPGQPQHF.

The chain is built from TRBV15 and TRBJ2-3; D is unresolved. From germline, CDR1 is LNHNV and CDR2 YYDKDF (reference sequence). V was clipped by 4 bases and J by 1 base, with 12 bases between them. The CDR3 covers 15 residues. The CDR3 protein is CATSTSPRGTDTQYF. CDR3 nucleotide sequence: TGTGCCACCAGCACTTCCCCACGAGGCACAGATACGCAGTATTTT.

The chain carries TRBV30 and TRBJ2-1; the match to TRBD2 covers 11 bases. The CDR3 loop spans 13 amino acids. V was pared by 6 bases and J by 7 bases, with 5 bases of the junction left unmatched. Germline assignment: CDR1 GTSNPN and CDR2 SVGIG (reference sequence). CDR3 DNA sequence: TGTGCCTGTAGCGGGAGGGCCTGTAATGAGCAGTTCTTC. It codes for CACSGRACNEQFF. Full variable domain (rest looked up from reference TRBV30 and TRBJ2-1): SQTIHQWPATLVQPVGSPLSLECTVEGTSNPNLYWYRQAAGRGLQLLFYSVGIGQISSEVPQNLSASRPQDRQFILSSKKLLLSDSGFYLCACSGRACNEQFFGPGTRLTVL.

The V gene is TRBV2, the J gene TRBJ2-3; 8 nucleotides match TRBD1. This CDR3 has 14 amino acids. Germline V lookup: CDR1 SNHLY, CDR2 FYNNEI. J gave up 4 bases and V 3 bases, and 3 bases lay outside the gene matches. The CDR3 region has the DNA TGTGCCAGCAGTGAGGACAGGGCGGCAGATACGCAGTATTTT. This codes for CASSEDRAADTQYF.

This chain connects TRBV6-1 to TRBJ2-1; 7 nucleotides agree with TRBD2. V lost 2 bases and J lost 9; bases outside the gene matches: 16. This CDR3 region has 17 residues. Looked up from germline, CDR1 is MNHNS and CDR2 is SASEGT. CDR3 region: CASSEPPGGRWGSEQFF. The CDR3 DNA reads TGTGCCAGCAGTGAACCTCCGGGGGGTAGGTGGGGTAGTGAGCAGTTCTTC.

The count of this clone is one. The J gene is TRBJ1-4, the V gene TRBV10-1, with 8 bases aligning to TRBD1. V gave up 9 bases and J gave up 5 bases; unmatched junction bases: 11. Germline CDR1 reads WNHNN; CDR2 reads SYGVQD (reference sequence). The CDR3 runs 15 residues. The CDR3 region has the DNA TGCGCCAGAGAGCTTTGGGACAGGAGAAATGAAAAACTGTTTTTT. It encodes CARELWDRRNEKLFF.

V is TRBV5-1 and J is TRBJ2-1; 10 nucleotides match TRBD2. CDR1 and CDR2 from the germline V gene are SGHRS and YFSETQ. CDR3 length equals 15 residues. The V and J ends lost 0 bases and 6 bases, in that order; junction bases with no gene match: 3. DNA of the CDR3: TGCGCCAGCAGCTTGGGGAGCGGGAGGGCCAATGAGCAGTTCTTC. Protein sequence: CASSLGSGRANEQFF.